Sequencing of this TCR beta chain was carried out in a study of blood T cell repertoires in COVID-19. Overall study: Spain, Italy and the United States supplied samples that represented acute and convalescent COVID-19. Sources were T cells, B-cell-depleted T cells, or PBMCs; the material itself was cDNA or gDNA.

In the original processing: For nucleated cells, counts were estimated from reference gene primer amplification. Libraries were prepared by immunoSEQ multiplex PCR; TCRdb keeps only in-frame clonotypes and omits some of them. V, J and clone size are those of that table, while D and trimming were read from the DNA. The sample lists under 300,000 clones, 82% seen once, with 4.5% to 5% in the top ten. Trimming cost V 7 bases and J 6 bases, with 15 bases left between them. Germline CDR1 GTSNPN, CDR2 SVGIG (reference sequence). The CDR3 totals 12 residues. V gene TRBV30 combines with J gene TRBJ1-1, with D uncertain. Sequenced sample: peripheral blood. The receptor was isolated from a woman of 80 years or more with active or convalescent COVID-19. CDR3 sequence: CASSYPEAEAFF. CDR3 nucleotide sequence: TGTGCCTCCTCCTATCCCGAGGCTGAAGCTTTCTTT.